The source of this T cell receptor beta chain is a study of response to subunit inactivated influenza vaccine. Study-level points and caveats: Authors suggested few new T cells are recruited by each seasonal influenza vaccination.

TCRdb ran MiXCR on the RT-PCR reads and lists one entry per CDR3 protein. The sample has under 850,000 distinct CDR3 sequences, 15% to 20% seen once. This clonotype was picked up many times. Its antigen is unknown. This clonotype was obtained from a man between 50 and 59 years old who received an inactivated influenza vaccine. Sequencing was performed on PBMCs from blood, taken roughly 5 days after vaccination.

The CDR3 here is CASSSGQGADTQYF. The CDR3, as DNA: TGCGCCAGCAGCTCCGGACAGGGCGCAGATACGCAGTATTTT. V and J are TRBV5-1 and TRBJ2-3, with 8 positions matching TRBD1. The CDR3 spans 14 residues. V shed 3 bases and J 4 bases; nucleotides not matched to a gene: 4. Germline lookup yields CDR1 SGHRS and CDR2 YFSETQ.